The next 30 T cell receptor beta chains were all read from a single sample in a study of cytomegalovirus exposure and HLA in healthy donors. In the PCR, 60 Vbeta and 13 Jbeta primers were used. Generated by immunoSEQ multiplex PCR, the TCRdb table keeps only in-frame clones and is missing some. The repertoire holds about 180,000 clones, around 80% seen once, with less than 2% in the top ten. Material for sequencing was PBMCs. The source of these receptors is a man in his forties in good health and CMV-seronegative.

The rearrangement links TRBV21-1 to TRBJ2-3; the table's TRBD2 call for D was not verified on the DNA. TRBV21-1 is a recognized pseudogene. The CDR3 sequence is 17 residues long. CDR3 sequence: CASSKGTSGSCTDTQYF. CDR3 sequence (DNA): TGTGCCAGCAGCAAAGGGACTAGCGGGTCCTGCACAGATACGCAGTATTTT.

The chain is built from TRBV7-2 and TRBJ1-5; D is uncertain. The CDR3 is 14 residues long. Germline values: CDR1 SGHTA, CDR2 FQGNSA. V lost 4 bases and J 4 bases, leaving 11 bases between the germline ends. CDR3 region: CASSSERSNQPQHF. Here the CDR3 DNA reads TGTGCCAGCAGCTCCGAGAGATCAAATCAGCCCCAGCATTTT.

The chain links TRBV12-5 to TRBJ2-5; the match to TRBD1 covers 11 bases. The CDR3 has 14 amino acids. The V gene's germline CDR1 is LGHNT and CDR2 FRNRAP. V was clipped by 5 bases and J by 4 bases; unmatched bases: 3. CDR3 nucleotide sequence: TGTGCTAGTGGTATCGGACAGGGGGCAGAGACCCAGTACTTC. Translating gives CASGIGQGAETQYF. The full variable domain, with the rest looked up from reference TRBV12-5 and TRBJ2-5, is DARVTQTPRHKVTEMGQEVTMRCQPILGHNTVFWYRQTMMQGLELLAYFRNRAPLDDSGMPKDRFSAEMPDATLATLKIQPSEPRDSAVYFCASGIGQGAETQYFGPGTRLLVL.

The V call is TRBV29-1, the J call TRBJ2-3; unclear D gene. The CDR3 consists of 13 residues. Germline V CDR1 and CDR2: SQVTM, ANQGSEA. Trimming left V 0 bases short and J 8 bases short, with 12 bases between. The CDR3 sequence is CSVEDQRVGTQYF. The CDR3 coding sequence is TGCAGCGTTGAAGATCAAAGAGTCGGTACGCAGTATTTT.

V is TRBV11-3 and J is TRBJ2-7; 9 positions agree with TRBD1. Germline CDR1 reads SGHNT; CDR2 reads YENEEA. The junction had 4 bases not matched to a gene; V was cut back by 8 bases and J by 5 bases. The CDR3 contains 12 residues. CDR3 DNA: TGTGCCAGCTTGGGACAGGGTAACGAGCAGTACTTC. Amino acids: CASLGQGNEQYF.

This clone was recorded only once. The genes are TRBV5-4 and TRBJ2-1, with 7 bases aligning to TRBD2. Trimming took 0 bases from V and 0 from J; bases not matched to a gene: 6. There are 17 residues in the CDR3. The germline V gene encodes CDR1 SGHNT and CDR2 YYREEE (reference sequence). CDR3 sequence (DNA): TGTGCCAGCAGCTTGGCTCAGCTAGCGGCCTCCTACAATGAGCAGTTCTTC. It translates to CASSLAQLAASYNEQFF.

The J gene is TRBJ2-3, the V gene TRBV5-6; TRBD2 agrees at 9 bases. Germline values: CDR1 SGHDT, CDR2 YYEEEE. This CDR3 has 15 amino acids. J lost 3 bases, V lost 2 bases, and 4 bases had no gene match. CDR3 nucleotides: TGTGCCAGCAGCTTTAAGCTAGCGGGAACAGATACGCAGTATTTT. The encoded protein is CASSFKLAGTDTQYF.

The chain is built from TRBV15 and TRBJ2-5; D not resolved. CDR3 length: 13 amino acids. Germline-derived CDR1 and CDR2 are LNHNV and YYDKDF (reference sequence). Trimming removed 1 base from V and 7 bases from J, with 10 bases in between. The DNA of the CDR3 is TGTGCCACCAGCAGAGCCGGAGAGCGGACCCAGTACTTC. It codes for CATSRAGERTQYF.

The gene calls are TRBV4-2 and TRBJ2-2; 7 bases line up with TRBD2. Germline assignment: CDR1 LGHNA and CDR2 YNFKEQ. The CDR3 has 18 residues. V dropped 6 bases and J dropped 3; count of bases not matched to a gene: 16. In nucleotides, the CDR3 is TGTGCCAGCAGAACCAGGGCTAGCGGACGGGGATACACCGGGGAGCTGTTTTTT. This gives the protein CASRTRASGRGYTGELFF.

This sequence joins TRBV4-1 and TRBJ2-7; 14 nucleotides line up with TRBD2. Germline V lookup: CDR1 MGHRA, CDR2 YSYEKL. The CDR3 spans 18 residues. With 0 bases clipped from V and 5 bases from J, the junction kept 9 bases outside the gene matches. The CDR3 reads CASSQEGPGLAGVNEQYF. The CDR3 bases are TGCGCCAGCAGCCAAGAAGGACCGGGACTAGCGGGAGTCAACGAGCAGTACTTC.

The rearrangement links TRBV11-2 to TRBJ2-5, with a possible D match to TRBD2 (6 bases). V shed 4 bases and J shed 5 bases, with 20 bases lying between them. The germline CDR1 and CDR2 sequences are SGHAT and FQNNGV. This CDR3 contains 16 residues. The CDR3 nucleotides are TGTGCCAGCAGCTCACCGGGACTTGCAACCGGGGAGACCCAGTACTTC. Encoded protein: CASSSPGLATGETQYF.

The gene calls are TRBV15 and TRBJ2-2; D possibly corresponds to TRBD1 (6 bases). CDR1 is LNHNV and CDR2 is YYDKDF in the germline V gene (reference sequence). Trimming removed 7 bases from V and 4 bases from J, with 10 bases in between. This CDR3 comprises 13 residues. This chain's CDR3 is CATKEGGTGELFF. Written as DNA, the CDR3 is TGTGCCACCAAGGAAGGGGGCACCGGGGAGCTGTTTTTT.

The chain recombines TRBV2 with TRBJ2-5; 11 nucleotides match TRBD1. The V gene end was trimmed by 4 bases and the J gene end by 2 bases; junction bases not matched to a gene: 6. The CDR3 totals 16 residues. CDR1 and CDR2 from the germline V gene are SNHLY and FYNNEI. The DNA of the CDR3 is TGTGCCAGCAGTGTGGACAGGGGGCGGGAGCAAGAGACCCAGTACTTC. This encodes CASSVDRGREQETQYF.

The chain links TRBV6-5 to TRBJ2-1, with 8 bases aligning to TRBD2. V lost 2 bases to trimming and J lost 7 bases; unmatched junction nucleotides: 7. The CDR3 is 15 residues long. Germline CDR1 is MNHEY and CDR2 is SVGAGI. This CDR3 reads CASSYAGGSSNEQFF. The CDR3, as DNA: TGTGCCAGCAGTTACGCGGGAGGAAGTTCAAATGAGCAGTTCTTC.

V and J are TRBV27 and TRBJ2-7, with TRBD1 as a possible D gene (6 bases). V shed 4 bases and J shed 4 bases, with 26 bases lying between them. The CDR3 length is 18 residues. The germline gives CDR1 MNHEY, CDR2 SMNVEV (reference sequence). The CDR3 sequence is CASSSRYRVGTSPYEQYF. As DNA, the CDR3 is TGTGCCAGCAGTTCACGTTACAGGGTCGGGACCTCACCTTACGAGCAGTACTTC.

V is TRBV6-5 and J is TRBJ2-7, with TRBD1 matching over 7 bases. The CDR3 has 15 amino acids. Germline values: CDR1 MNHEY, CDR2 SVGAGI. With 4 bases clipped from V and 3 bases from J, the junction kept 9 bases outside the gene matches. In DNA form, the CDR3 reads TGTGCCAGCAGTTCTAGGGGTGGGACAGTCTACGAGCAGTACTTC. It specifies CASSSRGGTVYEQYF.

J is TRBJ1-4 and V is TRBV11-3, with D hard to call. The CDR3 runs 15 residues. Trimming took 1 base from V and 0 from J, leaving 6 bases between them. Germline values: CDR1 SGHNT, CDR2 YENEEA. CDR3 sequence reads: CASSLAGTTNEKLFF. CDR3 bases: TGTGCCAGCAGCTTAGCGGGGACAACTAATGAAAAACTGTTTTTT.

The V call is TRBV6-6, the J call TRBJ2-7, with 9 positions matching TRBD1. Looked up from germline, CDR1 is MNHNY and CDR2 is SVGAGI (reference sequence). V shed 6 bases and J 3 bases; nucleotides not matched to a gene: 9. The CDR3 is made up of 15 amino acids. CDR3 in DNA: TGTGCCAGCAGCCAACCGGACAGGGGCGGCTACGAGCAGTACTTC. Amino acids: CASSQPDRGGYEQYF.

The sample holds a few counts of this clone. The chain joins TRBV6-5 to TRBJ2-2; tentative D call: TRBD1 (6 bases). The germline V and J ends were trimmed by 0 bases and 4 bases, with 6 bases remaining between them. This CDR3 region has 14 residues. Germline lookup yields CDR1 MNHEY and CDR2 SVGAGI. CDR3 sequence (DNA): TGTGCCAGCAGTTACTCAGGGGGCACCGGGGAGCTGTTTTTT. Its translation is CASSYSGGTGELFF.

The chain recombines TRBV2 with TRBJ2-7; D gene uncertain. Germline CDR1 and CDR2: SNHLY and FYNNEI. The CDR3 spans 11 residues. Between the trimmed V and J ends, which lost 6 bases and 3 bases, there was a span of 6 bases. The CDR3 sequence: CASSSYYEQYF. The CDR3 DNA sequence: TGTGCCAGCAGCAGTTACTACGAGCAGTACTTC.

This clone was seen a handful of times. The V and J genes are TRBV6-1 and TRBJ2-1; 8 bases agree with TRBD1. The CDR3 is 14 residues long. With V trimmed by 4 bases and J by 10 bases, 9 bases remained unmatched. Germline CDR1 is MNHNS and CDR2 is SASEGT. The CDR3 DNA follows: TGTGCCAGCAGTGCAGAACAGGGGGTGTGGGAGCAGTTCTTC. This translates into CASSAEQGVWEQFF.

The CDR3, as DNA: TGTGCCAGTAGTATTCTGACAGTGAACTATGGCTACACCTTC. It translates to CASSILTVNYGYTF. The chain uses TRBV19 and TRBJ1-2; D may be TRBD1 (5 bases). The CDR3 is 14 residues long. V lost 3 bases to trimming and J lost 2 bases, with 10 bases between them. Germline CDR1 reads LNHDA; CDR2 reads SQIVND (reference sequence).

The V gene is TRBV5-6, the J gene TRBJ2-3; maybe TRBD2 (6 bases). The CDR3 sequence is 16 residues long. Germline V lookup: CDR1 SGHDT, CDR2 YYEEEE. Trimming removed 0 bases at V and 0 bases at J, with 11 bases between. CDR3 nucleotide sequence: TGTGCCAGCAGCTTGGTCACCGGGAGAAGCACAGATACGCAGTATTTT. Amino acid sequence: CASSLVTGRSTDTQYF.

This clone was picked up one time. In DNA, the CDR3 is TGTGCCAGCAGGGAGCGGGGATACTCCTACGAGCAGTACTTC. Protein sequence: CASRERGYSYEQYF. The V call is TRBV28, the J call TRBJ2-7; 7 nucleotides match TRBD2. Germline trimming cut 6 bases from V and 0 bases from J; bases unmatched to any gene: 5. The CDR3 spans 14 residues. The germline gives CDR1 MDHEN, CDR2 SYDVKM.

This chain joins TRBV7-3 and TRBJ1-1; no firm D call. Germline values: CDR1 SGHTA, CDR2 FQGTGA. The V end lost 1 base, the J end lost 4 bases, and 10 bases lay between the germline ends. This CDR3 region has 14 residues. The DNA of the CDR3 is TGTGCCAGCAGCTTAAAGGTCGGCGGCACTGAAGCTTTCTTT. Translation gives CASSLKVGGTEAFF. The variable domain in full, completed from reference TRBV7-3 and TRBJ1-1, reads GAGVSQTPSNKVTEKGKYVELRCDPISGHTALYWYRQSLGQGPEFLIYFQGTGAADDSGLPNDRFFAVRPEGSVSTLKIQRTERGDSAVYLCASSLKVGGTEAFFGQGTRLTVV.

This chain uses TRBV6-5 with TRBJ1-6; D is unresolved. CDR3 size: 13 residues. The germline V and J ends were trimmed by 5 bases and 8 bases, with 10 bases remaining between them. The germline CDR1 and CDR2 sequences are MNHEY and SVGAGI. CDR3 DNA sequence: TGTGCCAGCAGTGCGGTGAGAGATTCACCCCTCCACTTT. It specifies CASSAVRDSPLHF.

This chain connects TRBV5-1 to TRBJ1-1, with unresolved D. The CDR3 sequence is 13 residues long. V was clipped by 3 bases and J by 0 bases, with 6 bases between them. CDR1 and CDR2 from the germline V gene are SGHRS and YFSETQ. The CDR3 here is CASSYSMNTEAFF. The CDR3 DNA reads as TGCGCCAGCAGCTATTCCATGAACACTGAAGCTTTCTTT.

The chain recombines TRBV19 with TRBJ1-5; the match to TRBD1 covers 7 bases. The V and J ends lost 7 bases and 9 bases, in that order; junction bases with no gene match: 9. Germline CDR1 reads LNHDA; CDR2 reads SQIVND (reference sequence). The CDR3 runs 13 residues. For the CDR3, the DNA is TGTGCCAGTAATACAGGGGCCCCAGGGCCCCAGCATTTT. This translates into CASNTGAPGPQHF.

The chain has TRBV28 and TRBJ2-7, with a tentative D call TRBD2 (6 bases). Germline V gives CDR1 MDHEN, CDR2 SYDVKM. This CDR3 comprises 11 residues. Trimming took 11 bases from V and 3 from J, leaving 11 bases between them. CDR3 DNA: TGTGCCGGGGGGACCGGCTACGAGCAGTACTTC. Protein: CAGGTGYEQYF.

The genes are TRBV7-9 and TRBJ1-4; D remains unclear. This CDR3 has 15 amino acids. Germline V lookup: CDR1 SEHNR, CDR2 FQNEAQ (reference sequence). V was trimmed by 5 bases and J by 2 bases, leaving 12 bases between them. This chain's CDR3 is CASSRAGGTNEKLFF. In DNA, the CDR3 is TGTGCCAGCAGCCGGGCGGGCGGGACTAATGAAAAACTGTTTTTT.